This entry lists 8 T cell receptor beta chains sequenced from one sample in a study of shared clonotypes between healthy human individuals. The naive CD8 fraction comprised CD45RO-negative cells positively selected for CCR7 and excluded terminally differentiated effector memory CD45RA+ cells. Here immunoSEQ multiplex PCR was the method, and the copy in TCRdb shows in-frame clones only, minus some. The data hold hundreds of thousands of clones, with roughly 95% observed a single time. Sequenced material: naive CD8+ T cells sorted from blood. These receptors all come from a woman aged 25-40 years in good health.

CDR3 residues: CASSTVSYEQYF. For the CDR3, the DNA is TGTGCCAGCTCGACGGTCTCCTACGAGCAGTACTTC. J is TRBJ2-7 and V is TRBV6-5; D is unclear. This CDR3 contains 12 residues. With 8 bases removed from V and 0 bases from J, the gap between germline ends came to 8 bases. Germline values: CDR1 MNHEY, CDR2 SVGAGI.

This clone has just one count. The chain joins TRBV28 to TRBJ2-1; no reliable D call. CDR3 size: 13 residues. With 3 bases removed from V and 6 bases from J, the gap between germline ends came to 9 bases. CDR1 MDHEN and CDR2 SYDVKM come from the germline V gene. The CDR3 DNA sequence: TGTGCCAGCAGTTTTCAAGGGCTCAATGAGCAGTTCTTC. It codes for CASSFQGLNEQFF.

This clone was seen just once. The V call is TRBV2, the J call TRBJ2-3, with a possible D match to TRBD2 (6 bases). CDR1 and CDR2 from the germline V gene are SNHLY and FYNNEI. Trimming removed 4 bases from V and 6 bases from J, with 11 bases in between. This CDR3 spans 13 amino acids. The CDR3 bases are TGTGCCAGCAGTGGAGCGGAGGGGGATACGCAGTATTTT. This gives the protein CASSGAEGDTQYF.

The chain employs TRBV7-6 and TRBJ2-2, with 10 positions matching TRBD2. CDR1 and CDR2 from the germline V gene are SGHVS and FNYEAQ. Unmatched junction bases numbered 10, after V lost 1 base and J lost 5 bases. The CDR3 extends over 18 amino acids. CDR3 loop: CASSLGLAGELGTGELFF. The CDR3 DNA reads TGTGCCAGCAGCTTAGGTCTAGCGGGAGAGTTGGGGACCGGGGAGCTGTTTTTT. The whole variable domain, filled in from reference TRBV7-6 and TRBJ2-2, reads GAGVSQSPRYKVTKRGQDVALRCDPISGHVSLYWYRQALGQGPEFLTYFNYEAQQDKSGLPNDRFSAERPEGSISTLTIQRTEQRDSAMYRCASSLGLAGELGTGELFFGEGSRLTVL.

This chain uses TRBV29-1 with TRBJ2-3; 15 bases match TRBD2. Germline V CDR1 and CDR2: SQVTM, ANQGSEA. The CDR3 is 17 amino acids. Germline trimming cut 4 bases from V and 0 bases from J; bases unmatched to any gene: 5. As DNA, the CDR3 is TGCAGCGTTGGGGGACTAGCGGGGGGAACTAGCACAGATACGCAGTATTTT. It encodes CSVGGLAGGTSTDTQYF.

The chain uses TRBV11-2 and TRBJ2-7; D unclear. The V and J ends lost 2 bases and 5 bases respectively, with 4 bases between them. Germline V CDR1 and CDR2: SGHAT, FQNNGV. The length of the CDR3 is 11 residues. The CDR3 bases are TGTGCCAGCAGCTTAATACACGAGCAGTACTTC. Amino acids: CASSLIHEQYF.

The chain is built from TRBV4-1 and TRBJ1-5; no clear D gene. The CDR3 has 15 amino acids. Trimming left V 0 bases short and J 6 bases short, with 12 bases between. Looked up from germline, CDR1 is MGHRA and CDR2 is YSYEKL. The CDR3 DNA sequence: TGCGCCAGCAGCCAAGATAGGTCCCCTATTCAGCCCCAGCATTTT. This gives the protein CASSQDRSPIQPQHF.

This chain links TRBV19 with TRBJ1-2; the D gene is possibly TRBD1 (6 bases). This CDR3 is built from 15 residues. Germline CDR1 and CDR2: LNHDA and SQIVND (reference sequence). Trimming shortened V by 3 bases and J by 0 bases, and 11 bases separated the two germline ends. The CDR3 DNA reads TGTGCCAGTAGTATTCGACAGGCCTCTAACTATGGCTACACCTTC. Protein product: CASSIRQASNYGYTF.